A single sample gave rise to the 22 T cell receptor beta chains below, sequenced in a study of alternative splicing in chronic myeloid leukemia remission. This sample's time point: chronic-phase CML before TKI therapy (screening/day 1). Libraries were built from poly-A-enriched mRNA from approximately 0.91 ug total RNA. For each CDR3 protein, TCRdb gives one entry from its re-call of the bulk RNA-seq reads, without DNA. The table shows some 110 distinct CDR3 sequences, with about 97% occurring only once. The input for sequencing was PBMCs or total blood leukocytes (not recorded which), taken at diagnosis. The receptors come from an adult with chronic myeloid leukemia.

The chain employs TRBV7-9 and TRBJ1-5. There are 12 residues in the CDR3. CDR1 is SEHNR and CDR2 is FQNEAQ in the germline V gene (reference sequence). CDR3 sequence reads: CASSLGTQPQHF.

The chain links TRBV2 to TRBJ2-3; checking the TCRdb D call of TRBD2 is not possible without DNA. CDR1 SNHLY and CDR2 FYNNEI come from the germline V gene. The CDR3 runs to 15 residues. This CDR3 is CASSEGGTSTDTQYF.

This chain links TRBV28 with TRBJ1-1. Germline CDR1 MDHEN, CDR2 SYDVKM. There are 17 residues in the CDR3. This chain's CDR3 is CASSSILYQKLNTEAFF.

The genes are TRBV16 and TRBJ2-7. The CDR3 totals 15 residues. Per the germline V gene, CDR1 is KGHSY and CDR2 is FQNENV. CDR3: CASSHYSTGTYEQYF.

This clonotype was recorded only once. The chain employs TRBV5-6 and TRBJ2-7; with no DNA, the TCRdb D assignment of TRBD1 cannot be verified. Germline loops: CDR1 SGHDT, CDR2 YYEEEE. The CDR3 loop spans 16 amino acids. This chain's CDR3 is CASSLPGQESSYEQYF. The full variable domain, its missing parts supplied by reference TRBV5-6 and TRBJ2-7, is DAGVTQSPTHLIKTRGQQVTLRCSPKSGHDTVSWYQQALGQGPQFIFQYYEEEERQRGNFPDRFSGHQFPNYSSELNVNALLLGDSALYLCASSLPGQESSYEQYFGPGTRLTVT.

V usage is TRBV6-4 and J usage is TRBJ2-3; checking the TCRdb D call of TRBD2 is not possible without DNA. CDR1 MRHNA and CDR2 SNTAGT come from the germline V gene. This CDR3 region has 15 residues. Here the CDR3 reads CASSDKRGGLYTQYF.

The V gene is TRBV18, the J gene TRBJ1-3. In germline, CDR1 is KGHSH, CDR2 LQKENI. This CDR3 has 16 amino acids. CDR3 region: CASSLGRGDSGNTIYF.

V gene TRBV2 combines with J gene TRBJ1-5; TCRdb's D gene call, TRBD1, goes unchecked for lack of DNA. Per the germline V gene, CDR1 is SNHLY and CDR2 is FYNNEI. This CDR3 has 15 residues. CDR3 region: CASSDTGTETGPQHF.

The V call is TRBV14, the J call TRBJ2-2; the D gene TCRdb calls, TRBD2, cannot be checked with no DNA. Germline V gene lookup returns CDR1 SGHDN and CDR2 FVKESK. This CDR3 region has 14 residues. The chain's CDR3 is CASSRAGDTGELFF.

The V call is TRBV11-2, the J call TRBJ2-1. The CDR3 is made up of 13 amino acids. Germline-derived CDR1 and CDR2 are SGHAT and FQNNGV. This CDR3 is CASSLFANNEQFF.

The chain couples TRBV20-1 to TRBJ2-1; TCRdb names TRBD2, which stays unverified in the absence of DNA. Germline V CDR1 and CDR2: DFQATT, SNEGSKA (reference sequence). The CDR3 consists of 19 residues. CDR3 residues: CSASGVGTSGTVYNNEQFF.

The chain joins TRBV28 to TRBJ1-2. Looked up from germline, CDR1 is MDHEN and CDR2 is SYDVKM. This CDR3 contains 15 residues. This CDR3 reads CASSLVRKGSYGYTF.

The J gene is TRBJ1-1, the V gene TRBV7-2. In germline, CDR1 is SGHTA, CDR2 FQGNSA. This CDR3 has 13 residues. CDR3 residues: CASGEVLRSEAFF.

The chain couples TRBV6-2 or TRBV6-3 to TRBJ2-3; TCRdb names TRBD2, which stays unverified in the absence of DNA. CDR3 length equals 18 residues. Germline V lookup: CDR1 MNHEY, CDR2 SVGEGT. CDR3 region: CASSTLSSAGEYTDTQYF.

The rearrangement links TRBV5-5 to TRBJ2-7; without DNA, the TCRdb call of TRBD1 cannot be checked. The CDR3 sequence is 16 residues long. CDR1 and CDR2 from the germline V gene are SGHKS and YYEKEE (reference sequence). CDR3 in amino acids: CASSWTGSPSAYEQYF.

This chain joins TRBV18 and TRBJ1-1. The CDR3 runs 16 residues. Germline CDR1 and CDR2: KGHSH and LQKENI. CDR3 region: CASSPVSQGSNTEAFF.

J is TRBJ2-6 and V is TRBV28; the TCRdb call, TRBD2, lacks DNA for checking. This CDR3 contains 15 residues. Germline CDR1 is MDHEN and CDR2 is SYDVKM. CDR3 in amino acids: CASSTGGPGANVLTF.

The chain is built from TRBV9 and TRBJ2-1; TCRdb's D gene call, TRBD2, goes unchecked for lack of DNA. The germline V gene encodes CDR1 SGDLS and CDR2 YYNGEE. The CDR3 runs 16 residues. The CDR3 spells CASSVAPGGGYNEQFF.

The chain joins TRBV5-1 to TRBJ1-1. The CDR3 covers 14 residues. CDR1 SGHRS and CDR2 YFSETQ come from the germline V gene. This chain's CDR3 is CASSARTGSTEAFF.

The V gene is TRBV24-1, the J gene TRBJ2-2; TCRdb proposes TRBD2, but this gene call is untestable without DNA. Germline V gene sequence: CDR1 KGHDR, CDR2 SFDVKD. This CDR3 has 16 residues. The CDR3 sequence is CATSDHREYDTGELFF.

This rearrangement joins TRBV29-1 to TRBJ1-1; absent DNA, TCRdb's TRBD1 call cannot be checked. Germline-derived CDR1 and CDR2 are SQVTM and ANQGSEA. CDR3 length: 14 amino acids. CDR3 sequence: CSVGKAGTNTEAFF.

The CDR3 here is CASSLGVWQGQYF. The chain has TRBV7-2 and TRBJ2-7; TCRdb's D call, TRBD2, is unchecked because there is no DNA. CDR3 length: 13 amino acids. CDR1 and CDR2 from the germline V gene are SGHTA and FQGNSA. The full variable domain, with the rest looked up from reference TRBV7-2 and TRBJ2-7, is GAGVSQSPSNKVTEKGKDVELRCDPISGHTALYWYRQSLGQGLEFLIYFQGNSAPDKSGLPSDRFSAERTGGSVSTLTIQRTQQEDSAVYLCASSLGVWQGQYFGPGTRLTVT.